This T cell receptor (beta chain) was retrieved from a study of cytomegalovirus exposure and HLA in healthy donors. Study results and caveats: Reports showed the classifier diagnosing cytomegalovirus status with high specificity and sensitivity. Previously analyzed data showed that most TCR beta V segments were productive at a frequency of about 87% or about 30%.

The CDR3 sequence is 15 residues long. The germline V gene has CDR1 KGHSH and CDR2 LQKENI. The V end lost 3 bases, the J end lost 2 bases, and 13 bases lay between the germline ends. Remarks on this clone: Its antigen remains unidentified.

The PCR used 60 Vbeta and 13 Jbeta primers. Here immunoSEQ multiplex PCR was the method, and the copy in TCRdb shows in-frame clones only, minus some. This table has 45,000 to 60,000 clones, around 70% appearing once. Input material: PBMCs. This chain joins TRBV18 and TRBJ1-1, with TRBD1 as a possible D gene (6 bases). This receptor was obtained from a woman in her forties or fifties in good health and CMV-seronegative. CDR3 coding DNA: TGTGCCAGCTCACCGGCCGGGACAATTAACACTGAAGCTTTCTTT. Residues: CASSPAGTINTEAFF.